The sequence of this TCR beta chain was determined in a study of identical twins. Findings of the study overall: The authors noted that invariant MAIT and iNKT cells could partly confound zero-insertion analyses. Twin pairs' shared out-of-frame alpha sequences were enriched in low generation probability.

The CDR3 totals 12 residues. Germline CDR1 reads DFQATT; CDR2 reads SNEGSKA (reference sequence). Trimming cost V 7 bases and J 5 bases; bases outside gene matches: 2. This clonotype was detected many times. Antigen: not known. TCRdb itself ran the 5' RACE reads through MiXCR, one entry per CDR3 protein. This table holds about 260,000 distinct CDR3 sequences, approximately 7% found once. This same sample was also part of a study on yellow fever vaccine responses in identical twins. That report notes: Reported findings indicate that twins' vaccine T cell responses seemed partially convergent, partially personalized.

This receptor was identified in a woman in her late teens or twenties in good health. The chain joins TRBV20-1 to TRBJ2-1; 10 nucleotides line up with TRBD2. Sequenced sample: memory (CD45RO+) T cells sorted from blood. CDR3 DNA sequence: TGCAGTGTAACTAGCGGGAACAATGAGCAGTTCTTC. Its translation: CSVTSGNNEQFF.